This T cell receptor beta chain emerged from a study of OX40 agonist ivuxolimab in advanced cancers. Study as a whole: Earlier treatment with anti-PD-1, anti-PD-L1 or anti-CTLA-4 was permitted, and roughly 42% had received some. Three individuals attained partial responses, comprising one hepatocellular carcinoma case and two cutaneous melanoma cases.

Regarding this clone: Antigen: not known.

Data came from immunoSEQ multiplex PCR; TCRdb stores just in-frame clones and leaves some out. The data show 62,000 or so clones, roughly nine tenths seen once. The V gene end was trimmed by 2 bases and the J gene end by 6 bases; junction bases not matched to a gene: 13. The CDR3 is made up of 18 amino acids. Germline CDR1 is SGHNT and CDR2 is YYREEE (reference sequence). Study outcomes and limitations: Partial responders at 0.1-3.0 mg/kg had among the lowest clonal expansion. Clones of CD4+ and CD8+ blood T cells grew by week 6 at doses of 0.1 to 3.0 mg/kg.

The source is an adult with an advanced solid tumor such as melanoma, head and neck, liver or kidney cancer. The chain has TRBV5-4 and TRBJ2-7, with 14 bases lining up with TRBD2. This specimen consisted of CD4+ or CD8+ T cells sorted from blood, obtained in a trial of the OX40 agonist ivuxolimab. The chain's CDR3 is CASSLAGLAGVKGSEQYF. DNA for the CDR3: TGTGCCAGCAGCTTAGCGGGACTAGCGGGAGTAAAAGGATCCGAGCAGTACTTC. The entire variable domain, with the rest obtained from reference TRBV5-4 and TRBJ2-7, is as follows: ETGVTQSPTHLIKTRGQQVTLRCSSQSGHNTVSWYQQALGQGPQFIFQYYREEENGRGNFPPRFSGLQFPNYSSELNVNALELDDSALYLCASSLAGLAGVKGSEQYFGPGTRLTVT.